These T cell receptor beta chains were read from a single sample in a study of blood T cell repertoires in COVID-19. Using immunoSEQ multiplex PCR, the repertoire was profiled, and TCRdb retains in-frame clones only, with some absent. The sample shows more than 85,000 clones, around 84% of them seen only once. Sequenced input: peripheral blood. The receptors here all came from a man between 60 and 70 years old with acute or convalescent COVID-19. Both conserved end residues are part of each CDR3. The order of the fields is J gene, clone size, V gene, D gene, CDR3 DNA, CDR3 protein. The D gene is left open where the match is weak. Expanded clones are given a class, and other clones once, few, many or no size at all.

J gene: TRBJ1-4; clone size: NA; V gene: TRBV7-2; D gene: NA; CDR3 DNA: TGTGCCAGCAGCCCAGGGGCAACTAATGAAAAACTGTTTTTT; CDR3 protein: CASSPGATNEKLFF
J gene: TRBJ2-5; clone size: NA; V gene: TRBV7-2; D gene: TRBD1; CDR3 DNA: TGTGCCAGCAGCCCAGACGGACAGGGGTACCTAGAGACCCAGTACTTC; CDR3 protein: CASSPDGQGYLETQYF
J gene: TRBJ1-1; clone size: NA; V gene: TRBV18; D gene: NA; CDR3 DNA: TGTGCCAGCTCACCGCTGGACATGAACACTGAAGCTTTCTTT; CDR3 protein: CASSPLDMNTEAFF
J gene: TRBJ1-1; clone size: NA; V gene: TRBV15; D gene: NA; CDR3 DNA: TGTGCCACCAGTACCCTCCGGGTGTTGAACACTGAAGCTTTCTTT; CDR3 protein: CATSTLRVLNTEAFF
J gene: TRBJ1-3; clone size: few; V gene: TRBV5-1; D gene: TRBD1; CDR3 DNA: TGCGCCAGCAGCTCGACAGGGACTGGAAACACCATATATTTT; CDR3 protein: CASSSTGTGNTIYF
J gene: TRBJ2-1; clone size: few; V gene: TRBV28; D gene: TRBD1; CDR3 DNA: TGTGCCAGCAGTGCCACCCGAGGACAGGGCTTGGGGGAGCAGTTCTTC; CDR3 protein: CASSATRGQGLGEQFF
J gene: TRBJ2-1; clone size: NA; V gene: TRBV24-1; D gene: NA; CDR3 DNA: TGTGCCACCAGTCAGACCAGGGAGCAGTTCTTC; CDR3 protein: CATSQTREQFF
J gene: TRBJ1-4; clone size: NA; V gene: TRBV6-2/TRBV6-3; D gene: TRBD1; CDR3 DNA: TGTGCCAGCAGTTCGACAGGGTGGGGAAAACTGTTTTTT; CDR3 protein: CASSSTGWGKLFF
J gene: TRBJ1-5; clone size: NA; V gene: TRBV19; D gene: TRBD1; CDR3 DNA: TGTGCCAGTAGTATTCTTAGGCAGGGGGTTGGCCCCGGCCGTGGCCAGCATTTT; CDR3 protein: CASSILRQGVGPGRGQHF
J gene: TRBJ2-2; clone size: once; V gene: TRBV9; D gene: TRBD1; CDR3 DNA: TGTGCCAGCAGCGTAGGTGGACAGGTCTTAACCGGGGAGCTGTTTTTT; CDR3 protein: CASSVGGQVLTGELFF